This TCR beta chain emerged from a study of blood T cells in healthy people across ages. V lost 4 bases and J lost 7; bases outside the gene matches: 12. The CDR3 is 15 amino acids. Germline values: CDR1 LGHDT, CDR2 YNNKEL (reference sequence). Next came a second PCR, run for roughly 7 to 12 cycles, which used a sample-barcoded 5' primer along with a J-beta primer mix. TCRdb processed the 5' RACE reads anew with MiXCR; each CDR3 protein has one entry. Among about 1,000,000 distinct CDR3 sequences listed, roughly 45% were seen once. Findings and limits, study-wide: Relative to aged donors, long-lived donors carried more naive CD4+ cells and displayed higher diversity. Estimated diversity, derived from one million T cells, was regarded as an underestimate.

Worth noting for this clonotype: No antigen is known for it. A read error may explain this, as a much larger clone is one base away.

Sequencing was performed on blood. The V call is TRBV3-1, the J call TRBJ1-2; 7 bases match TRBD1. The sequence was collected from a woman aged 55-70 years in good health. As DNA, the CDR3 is TGTGCCAGCAGCCCCACTGGACAGGTTGAAGGTGGCTACACCTTC. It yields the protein CASSPTGQVEGGYTF. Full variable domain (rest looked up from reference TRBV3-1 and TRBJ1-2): DTAVSQTPKYLVTQMGNDKSIKCEQNLGHDTMYWYKQDSKKFLKIMFSYNNKELIINETVPNRFSPKSPDKAHLNLHINSLELGDSAVYFCASSPTGQVEGGYTFGSGTRLTVV.